This T cell receptor (beta chain) was observed in a study of OX40 agonist ivuxolimab in advanced cancers. For the study at large: The treatment was a fully human IgG2 OX40 agonist, ivuxolimab. Participants, 75% to 90% male, averaged 60 years of age, ranging from roughly 20 to 79. Overall study results and limits: In a subset of nonresponders, normalized T-cell clonal expansion was also low. Expanded clones were, on average, more numerous in CD8+ T cells than in CD4+.

TCRdb keeps only in-frame clones here, not all; method: immunoSEQ multiplex PCR. In the table there are about 60,000 clones, 88% of which are singletons. The ends were cut back, 6 bases at V and 7 bases at J, with 19 bases in the middle. Germline CDR1 is SGHVS and CDR2 is FQNEAQ. The CDR3 contains 15 residues. With respect to this clone: Its specificity is not known.

This sequence joins TRBV7-8 and TRBJ2-1, with a weak D call TRBD2 (6 bases). The source material was CD4+ or CD8+ T cells sorted from blood, sampled in a trial of the OX40 agonist ivuxolimab. The source of this sequence is an adult with an advanced solid tumor such as melanoma, head and neck, liver or kidney cancer. CDR3 loop: CASSFLARGQNEQFF. DNA of the CDR3: TGTGCCAGCAGTTTCCTAGCGAGGGGCCAGAATGAGCAGTTCTTC.